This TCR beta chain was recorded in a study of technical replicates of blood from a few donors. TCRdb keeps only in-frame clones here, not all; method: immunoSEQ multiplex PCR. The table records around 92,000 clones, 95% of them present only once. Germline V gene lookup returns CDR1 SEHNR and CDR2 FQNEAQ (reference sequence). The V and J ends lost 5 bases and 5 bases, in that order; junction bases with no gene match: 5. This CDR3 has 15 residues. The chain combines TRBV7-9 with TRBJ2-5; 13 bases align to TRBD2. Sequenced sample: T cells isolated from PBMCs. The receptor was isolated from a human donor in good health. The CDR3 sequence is CASSRPGLAGETQYF. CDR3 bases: TGTGCCAGCAGCCGACCGGGACTAGCGGGGGAGACCCAGTACTTC.